The next 20 T cell receptor beta chains were all read from a single sample in a study of cytomegalovirus exposure and HLA in healthy donors. The PCR used 60 Vbeta and 13 Jbeta primers. Sequencing was performed with immunoSEQ multiplex PCR; in TCRdb, only in-frame clones are kept and a portion is missing. This sample has some 110,000 clones, with under 85% found just once. Sample: PBMCs. These receptors came from a man younger than 40 in good health and CMV-seropositive.

The chain uses TRBV30 and TRBJ1-5; TRBD1 matches 7 bases. Per the germline V gene, CDR1 is GTSNPN and CDR2 is SVGIG (reference sequence). Germline trimming cut 5 bases from V and 0 bases from J; bases unmatched to any gene: 1. The length of the CDR3 is 13 residues. The CDR3 sequence is CAWGQDSNQPQHF. The CDR3 bases are TGTGCCTGGGGACAGGATAGCAATCAGCCCCAGCATTTT. Filled out from reference TRBV30 and TRBJ1-5, the complete variable domain reads SQTIHQWPATLVQPVGSPLSLECTVEGTSNPNLYWYRQAAGRGLQLLFYSVGIGQISSEVPQNLSASRPQDRQFILSSKKLLLSDSGFYLCAWGQDSNQPQHFGDGTRLSIL.

This rearrangement joins TRBV5-1 to TRBJ2-3; no clear D gene. Looked up from germline, CDR1 is SGHRS and CDR2 is YFSETQ. V lost 0 bases to trimming and J lost 0 bases, with 8 bases between them. The CDR3 extends over 15 amino acids. CDR3 amino acids: CASSLGVASTDTQYF. The CDR3 DNA follows: TGCGCCAGCAGCTTGGGCGTCGCTAGCACAGATACGCAGTATTTT.

The table lists this clone with a count of one. V usage is TRBV11-3 and J usage is TRBJ2-3; a weak D match, TRBD1 (6 bases). Between the trimmed V and J ends, which lost 5 bases and 2 bases, there was a span of 14 bases. Germline CDR1 SGHNT, CDR2 YENEEA. The CDR3 contains 15 residues. In DNA, the CDR3 is TGTGCCAGCAGCGATCGACAGGCCCTCACAGATACGCAGTATTTT. Protein product: CASSDRQALTDTQYF.

The chain couples TRBV19 to TRBJ1-6, with unresolved D. The CDR3 runs 15 residues. With 7 bases removed from V and 0 bases from J, the gap between germline ends came to 10 bases. Germline CDR1 LNHDA, CDR2 SQIVND (reference sequence). This CDR3 reads CASKAGSSYNSPLHF. The CDR3 nucleotides read TGTGCCAGTAAAGCGGGGAGCTCCTATAATTCACCCCTCCACTTT.

V usage is TRBV5-1 and J usage is TRBJ2-4; 10 positions agree with TRBD1. The CDR3 is 15 residues long. The ends lost 3 bases at V and 7 bases at J; junction bases unmatched: 7. Germline loops: CDR1 SGHRS, CDR2 YFSETQ. The CDR3 region is CASSSQTGGENIQYF. In nucleotides, the CDR3 is TGCGCCAGCAGCTCCCAGACAGGGGGCGAGAACATTCAGTACTTC.

The chain uses TRBV2 and TRBJ1-2, with a possible D match to TRBD1 (5 bases). The germline gives CDR1 SNHLY, CDR2 FYNNEI. Trimming removed 0 bases at V and 2 bases at J, with 13 bases between. The CDR3 is 16 residues long. CDR3 loop: CASSEALRGGNYGYTF. CDR3 nucleotide sequence: TGTGCCAGCAGTGAAGCGCTTAGGGGCGGAAACTATGGCTACACCTTC. The whole variable domain, filled in from reference TRBV2 and TRBJ1-2, reads EPEVTQTPSHQVTQMGQEVILRCVPISNHLYFYWYRQILGQKVEFLVSFYNNEISEKSEIFDDQFSVERPDGSNFTLKIRSTKLEDSAMYFCASSEALRGGNYGYTFGSGTRLTVV.

This clone was seen repeatedly, ten times or more. The V call is TRBV10-3, the J call TRBJ1-6, with D perhaps matching TRBD1 (5 bases). The V end lost 0 bases, the J end lost 8 bases, and 17 bases lay between the germline ends. The CDR3 runs 17 residues. From germline, CDR1 is ENHRY and CDR2 SYGVKD. The CDR3 DNA reads TGTGCCATCAGTGAGTCTAGTTTTGGGGCTACGGATTCACCCCTCCACTTT. Amino acids: CAISESSFGATDSPLHF.

V is TRBV27 and J is TRBJ1-2; D gene unclear. CDR1 and CDR2 (germline): MNHEY, SMNVEV (reference sequence). V was pared by 3 bases and J by 7 bases, with 12 bases between. The CDR3 runs to 13 residues. CDR3 sequence reads: CASSFRGRGGYTF. CDR3 bases: TGTGCCAGCAGTTTCCGAGGGCGCGGTGGCTACACCTTC.

This chain joins TRBV2 and TRBJ1-1; D may be TRBD1 (6 bases). The CDR3 extends over 14 amino acids. CDR1 and CDR2 (germline): SNHLY, FYNNEI. Trimming took off 2 bases at V and 1 base at J, with 8 bases between the two ends. CDR3 residues: CASSELQGNTEAFF. The CDR3 DNA is TGTGCCAGCAGTGAACTACAGGGGAACACTGAAGCTTTCTTT.

The rearrangement joins TRBV5-6 to TRBJ1-2, with 7 bases fitting TRBD1. V was clipped by 5 bases and J by 7 bases; unmatched bases: 8. The germline CDR1 and CDR2 sequences are SGHDT and YYEEEE. This CDR3 has 13 residues. The CDR3 sequence: CASSFDRDSGYTF. The CDR3 DNA reads as TGTGCCAGCAGTTTCGACAGGGATAGTGGCTACACCTTC.

J is TRBJ2-7 and V is TRBV29-1, with D perhaps matching TRBD1 (7 bases). CDR1 SQVTM and CDR2 ANQGSEA come from the germline V gene. Trimming cost V 3 bases and J 7 bases, with 10 bases left between them. The CDR3 contains 11 residues. The CDR3 loop is CSVDPGGEQYF. Written as DNA, the CDR3 is TGCAGCGTTGATCCAGGGGGGGAGCAGTACTTC.

CDR3 in DNA: TGTGCCAGCGGGGCGGCGGGGATGCCCACAGATACGCAGTATTTT. This gives the protein CASGAAGMPTDTQYF. This sequence joins TRBV2 and TRBJ2-3, with a tentative D call TRBD2 (6 bases). Trimming shortened V by 8 bases and J by 2 bases, and 17 bases separated the two germline ends. The CDR3 consists of 15 residues. The germline V gene encodes CDR1 SNHLY and CDR2 FYNNEI.

CDR3 DNA: TGTGCCAGCAGCTCCGGACTAGCGGGGGGGTCAAAAGATACGCAGTATTTT. As protein: CASSSGLAGGSKDTQYF. The chain employs TRBV7-3 and TRBJ2-3, with 15 positions matching TRBD2. Germline V gene sequence: CDR1 SGHTA, CDR2 FQGTGA. The junction had 7 bases not matched to a gene; V was cut back by 4 bases and J by 5 bases. The CDR3 runs to 17 residues.

The J gene is TRBJ2-5, the V gene TRBV5-1; 10 bases align to TRBD1. From germline, CDR1 is SGHRS and CDR2 YFSETQ. The CDR3 has 15 amino acids. J lost 4 bases, V lost 4 bases, and 7 bases had no gene match. The CDR3 region has the DNA TGCGCCAGCAGCATAGGACAGGGGGGGGCAGAGACCCAGTACTTC. It translates to CASSIGQGGAETQYF.

This chain connects TRBV12-5 to TRBJ2-1, with 10 bases lining up with TRBD2. V trimming: 6 bases; J trimming: 8 bases; junction bases outside the gene matches: 4. The CDR3 extends over 13 amino acids. From germline, CDR1 is LGHNT and CDR2 FRNRAP. The CDR3 here is CASGLAGGDEQFF. The CDR3 DNA sequence: TGTGCTAGTGGATTAGCGGGGGGCGATGAGCAGTTCTTC.

The chain couples TRBV15 to TRBJ1-3; D remains ambiguous. Trimming took off 6 bases at V and 0 bases at J, with 18 bases between the two ends. CDR3 length equals 17 residues. Germline loops: CDR1 LNHNV, CDR2 YYDKDF (reference sequence). The CDR3 nucleotides are TGTGCCACCAGAGACCCGGCGGAGGTCGCCTCTGGAAACACCATATATTTT. The encoded protein is CATRDPAEVASGNTIYF.

As regards this clone: Compared with germline, one end of the junction differs, possibly owing to a read error. The chain carries TRBV13 and TRBJ1-2, with D perhaps matching TRBD1 (6 bases). Germline V lookup: CDR1 PRHDT, CDR2 FYEKMQ (reference sequence). The CDR3 length is 15 residues. The DNA for the CDR3 is TGTGCCAGCAGCCAGGGATGGGGGCGGCGGTATGGCTACCCCTTC. Translating gives CASSQGWGRRYGYPF.

The V call is TRBV5-4, the J call TRBJ2-1; D is unresolved. The CDR3 is 16 amino acids. V was clipped by 0 bases and J by 0 bases, with 10 bases between them. Germline V gives CDR1 SGHNT, CDR2 YYREEE (reference sequence). The CDR3 nucleotides are TGTGCCAGCAGCTTGGACGGAGTGAACTCCTACAATGAGCAGTTCTTC. Its translation is CASSLDGVNSYNEQFF.

This clone was seen a single time. This chain connects TRBV11-2 to TRBJ2-1; possibly TRBD2 for D (5 bases). The V end lost 5 bases, the J end lost 0 bases, and 8 bases lay between the germline ends. Germline V lookup: CDR1 SGHAT, CDR2 FQNNGV. The CDR3 is made up of 14 amino acids. The CDR3 sequence is CASSVDYSYNEQFF. The CDR3 DNA sequence: TGTGCCAGCAGCGTCGACTACTCCTACAATGAGCAGTTCTTC. The complete variable domain, with remaining parts taken from reference TRBV11-2 and TRBJ2-1, reads EAGVAQSPRYKIIEKRQSVAFWCNPISGHATLYWYQQILGQGPKLLIQFQNNGVVDDSQLPKDRFSAERLKGVDSTLKIQPAKLEDSAVYLCASSVDYSYNEQFFGPGTRLTVL.

The chain has TRBV7-9 and TRBJ2-2; 8 bases fit TRBD1. The CDR3 runs 16 residues. With V trimmed by 4 bases and J by 2 bases, 6 bases remained unmatched. CDR1 SEHNR and CDR2 FQNEAQ come from the germline V gene (reference sequence). Here the CDR3 reads CASSSLGQANTGELFF. As DNA, the CDR3 is TGTGCCAGCAGCTCTTTGGGACAGGCAAACACCGGGGAGCTGTTTTTT. The full variable domain, completed using reference TRBV7-9 and TRBJ2-2, is DTGVSQNPRHKITKRGQNVTFRCDPISEHNRLYWYRQTLGQGPEFLTYFQNEAQLEKSRLLSDRFSAERPKGSFSTLEIQRTEQGDSAMYLCASSSLGQANTGELFFGEGSRLTVL.